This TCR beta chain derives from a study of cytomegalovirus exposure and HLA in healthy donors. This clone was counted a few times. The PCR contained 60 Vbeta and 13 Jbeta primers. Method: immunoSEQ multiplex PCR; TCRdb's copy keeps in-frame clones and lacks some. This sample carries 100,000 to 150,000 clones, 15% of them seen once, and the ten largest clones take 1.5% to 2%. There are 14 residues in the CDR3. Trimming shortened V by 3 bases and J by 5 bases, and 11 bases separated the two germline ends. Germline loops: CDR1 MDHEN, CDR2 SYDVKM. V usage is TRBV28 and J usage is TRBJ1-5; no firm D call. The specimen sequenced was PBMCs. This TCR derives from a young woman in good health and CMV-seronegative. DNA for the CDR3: TGTGCCAGCAGTTTGACCGAGGCTCATCAGCCCCAGCATTTT. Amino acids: CASSLTEAHQPQHF.